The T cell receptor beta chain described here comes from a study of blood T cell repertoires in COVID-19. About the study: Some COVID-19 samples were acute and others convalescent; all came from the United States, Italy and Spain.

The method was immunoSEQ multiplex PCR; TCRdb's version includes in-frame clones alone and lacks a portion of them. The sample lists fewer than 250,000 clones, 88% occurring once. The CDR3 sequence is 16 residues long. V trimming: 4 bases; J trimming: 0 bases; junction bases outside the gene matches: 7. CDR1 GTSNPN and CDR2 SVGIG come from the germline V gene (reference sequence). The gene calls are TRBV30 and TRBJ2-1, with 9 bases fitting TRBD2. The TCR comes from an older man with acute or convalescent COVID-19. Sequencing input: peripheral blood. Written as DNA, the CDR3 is TGTGCCTGGACCCCCCTAGCGGGGCTCTCCTACAATGAGCAGTTCTTC. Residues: CAWTPLAGLSYNEQFF. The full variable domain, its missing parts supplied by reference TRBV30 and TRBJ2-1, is SQTIHQWPATLVQPVGSPLSLECTVEGTSNPNLYWYRQAAGRGLQLLFYSVGIGQISSEVPQNLSASRPQDRQFILSSKKLLLSDSGFYLCAWTPLAGLSYNEQFFGPGTRLTVL.